This T cell receptor (beta chain) came from a study of blood T cell repertoires in COVID-19 (dated by TCRdb to the early 2020s). General notes on the study: Collaborator samples came from the United States, Italy and Spain and covered acute and convalescent phases of COVID-19. The sample metadata nearly always contained a de-identified subject ID, COVID-19 status, age in years and sex. Samples were obtained from the ongoing ImmuneRACE study (first 160 participants) and from about 1,300 subjects provided by 6 global collaborators. The repertoires were released in a freely available public database intended as a resource for research on the immune response to SARS-CoV-2. HLA class I and class II types, where available, came from metadata supplied by the sample provider rather than from assay-based typing. The material from the prospective study consisted of cDNA or gDNA derived from T cells, B-cell-depleted T cells, or PBMCs. Deeply sampled blood TCRbeta repertoires from subjects exposed to, actively infected with, or recovered from COVID-19 were included in the dataset. Results and caveats for the whole study, not just this receptor: The amount of clinical and demographic metadata varied by source and participant and was provided uncurated.

Participants in the prospective study were aged about 18 to 89 years, lived in more than 20 United States geographic areas, and enrolled through a virtual design. To assign participants to cohorts, the prospective study relied on clinical history that participants themselves reported in a screening survey and a study questionnaire. ImmuneRACE Cohort 3 recovered participants were defined by two consecutive negative NP/OP PCR tests, healthcare professional clearance, or symptom resolution. In the prospective study, whole blood, serum and a nasopharyngeal or oropharyngeal swab were collected from each participant by mobile phlebotomists. Participants in the prospective study had the option to provide additional blood draws and questionnaires over a roughly two-month period. Before DNA extraction, prospective study blood samples were shipped either frozen or at room temperature. TCRbeta CDR3 regions were amplified from genomic DNA using the immunoSEQ Assay, a bias-controlled multiplex PCR. As for the original processing: The number of nucleated cells in each sample was estimated by amplification of reference gene primers within the assay. To quantify the absolute abundance of each unique TCRbeta CDR3 rearrangement, sequence reads were collapsed and filtered. For each sample, productive Simpson clonality was calculated as the square root of Simpson's diversity index over productive rearrangements. TCRdb obtained this table from immuneACCESS and retained in-frame rearrangements with V and J assigned. These tables miss some clones; where compared with another copy, unresolved V genes account for less than half of the shortfall, and the remainder is unexplained. Clonal size and the V and J genes are those of that table, whereas D and trimming came from the DNA. The sample has 300,000 or so clones on record, over 75% of them singletons. Clones ranked in the top ten supply around 9.3% of the sample.

Worth noting for this clone: Its antigen is still unknown. Base qualities were left out, and no much larger clone turns up one base away.

The TCR originated in a woman aged 18-30 years who had recovered from COVID-19. The specimen sequenced was PBMCs or T cells enriched from blood (not recorded which).

This receptor has the CDR3 CATRQGADEQFF. The DNA reads as follows: TGCGCCACGCGACAGGGGGCAGATGAGCAGTTCTTC. The chain employs TRBV5-1 and TRBJ2-1, with TRBD1 matching 10 junction bases. CDR1 SGHRS and CDR2 YFSETQ are derived from the germline V gene. The CDR3 spans 12 residues, from the cysteine through the phenylalanine. Of the read, only the CDR3 DNA is kept; its 36 bases are in frame from base 1. The junction shows trimming of 9 bases on V and 8 bases on J, and the gene matches do not reach 5 bases of it. Outside the CDR3, residues come from the reference TRBV5-1 and TRBJ2-1 proteins, so the full variable domain is: KAGVTQTPRYLIKTRGQQVTLSCSPISGHRSVSWYQQTPGQGLQFLFEYFSETQRNKGNFPGRFSGRQFSNSRSEMNVSTLELGDSALYLCATRQGADEQFFGPGTRLTVL.